Listed below are T cell receptor beta chains from one sample, sequenced in a study of blood T cell repertoires in COVID-19. Repertoires were generated with immunoSEQ multiplex PCR, while TCRdb's copy carries only in-frame clones and drops some. The data hold some 200,000 clones, with around 86% observed a single time. The sequencing input was peripheral blood. Source of these receptors: a woman aged 40 to 55 with acute or convalescent COVID-19. CDR3s include the opening cysteine and the closing phenylalanine or tryptophan. Fields, in order: J gene, D gene, clone size, V gene, CDR3 DNA, CDR3 protein. D genes are given only for firm matches. Size is stated for part of the rows, as once, few or many counts, or as a class when the clone is expanded.

j_call: TRBJ1-5
d_call: .
clone_size: .
v_call: TRBV28
cdr3_nt: TGTGCCAGCAGCACCTTGGGGGCTGGCAATCAGCCCCAGCATTTT
cdr3_aa: CASSTLGAGNQPQHF

j_call: TRBJ2-6
d_call: .
clone_size: .
v_call: TRBV7-9
cdr3_nt: TGTGCCAGCACCCCAAGTTTGGGAAGCGGGTCCTCTGGGGCCAACGTCCTGACTTTC
cdr3_aa: CASTPSLGSGSSGANVLTF

j_call: TRBJ2-5
d_call: TRBD2
clone_size: .
v_call: TRBV6-5
cdr3_nt: TGTGCCAGCAGCCCCTGGACTAGCTCTGAGACCCAGTACTTC
cdr3_aa: CASSPWTSSETQYF

j_call: TRBJ2-3
d_call: TRBD1
clone_size: .
v_call: TRBV7-2
cdr3_nt: TGTGCCAGCAGCTTAGTCCCGGGACAGGGAAGCACAGATACGCAGTATTTT
cdr3_aa: CASSLVPGQGSTDTQYF

j_call: TRBJ2-5
d_call: TRBD2
clone_size: .
v_call: TRBV5-1
cdr3_nt: TGCGCCAGCAGCTTTAAAAGTAGCGGGAGGGTGGAGACCCAGTACTTC
cdr3_aa: CASSFKSSGRVETQYF

j_call: TRBJ1-2
d_call: .
clone_size: many
v_call: TRBV29-1
cdr3_nt: TGCAGCGTTGAAGCGGCGGGTCTCGTCTATGGCTACACCTTC
cdr3_aa: CSVEAAGLVYGYTF

j_call: TRBJ1-1
d_call: .
clone_size: .
v_call: TRBV28
cdr3_nt: TGTGCCAGCAGTAGCTTCGATACCGGAGACACTGAAGCTTTCTTT
cdr3_aa: CASSSFDTGDTEAFF

j_call: TRBJ1-4
d_call: .
clone_size: .
v_call: TRBV19
cdr3_nt: TGTGCCAGTAGTAGCACATTAGAAAAACTGTTTTTT
cdr3_aa: CASSSTLEKLFF

j_call: TRBJ1-1
d_call: .
clone_size: .
v_call: TRBV28
cdr3_nt: TGTGCCAGCAGCTTTCGGGAAGCTTTCTTT
cdr3_aa: CASSFREAFF

j_call: TRBJ1-1
d_call: .
clone_size: few
v_call: TRBV7-9
cdr3_nt: TGTGCCAGCAGCTTATCAGGGGCGACTGAAGCTTTCTTT
cdr3_aa: CASSLSGATEAFF

j_call: TRBJ2-6
d_call: .
clone_size: .
v_call: TRBV6-1
cdr3_nt: TGTGCCAGCAGTGAGCCAGGGCTCTCTGGGGCCAACGTCCTGACTTTC
cdr3_aa: CASSEPGLSGANVLTF

j_call: TRBJ2-3
d_call: TRBD2
clone_size: .
v_call: TRBV30
cdr3_nt: TGTGCCTGGAATTTGGGGGGGGATACGCAGTATTTT
cdr3_aa: CAWNLGGDTQYF

j_call: TRBJ1-5
d_call: TRBD1
clone_size: .
v_call: TRBV6-1
cdr3_nt: TGTGCCAGCAGTGAAGAAAAGACAGGGGGATCATATAGCAATCAGCCCCAGCATTTT
cdr3_aa: CASSEEKTGGSYSNQPQHF

j_call: TRBJ2-1
d_call: TRBD2
clone_size: .
v_call: TRBV23-1
cdr3_nt: TGCGCCAGCAGTCATATATTGCTAGCGGGTGTATTCGTTGGCTCCTACAATGAGCAGTTCTTC
cdr3_aa: CASSHILLAGVFVGSYNEQFF

j_call: TRBJ2-7
d_call: TRBD1
clone_size: .
v_call: TRBV5-6
cdr3_nt: TGTGCCAGCAGCTCCCTCAGTGACAGGGCCCCCTACGAGCAGTACTTC
cdr3_aa: CASSSLSDRAPYEQYF

j_call: TRBJ1-4
d_call: TRBD1
clone_size: .
v_call: TRBV7-9
cdr3_nt: TGTGCCAGCAGCTTAGGTGTAGGGACAGGGCACGAAAAACTGTTTTTT
cdr3_aa: CASSLGVGTGHEKLFF

j_call: TRBJ2-5
d_call: .
clone_size: .
v_call: TRBV5-8
cdr3_nt: TGTGCCAGCAGATCGGAGACCCAGTACTTC
cdr3_aa: CASRSETQYF

j_call: TRBJ1-1
d_call: TRBD1
clone_size: once
v_call: TRBV7-9
cdr3_nt: TGTGCCAGCAGCGCTAGACAGGGGGCGACTGAAGCTTTCTTT
cdr3_aa: CASSARQGATEAFF

j_call: TRBJ2-7
d_call: .
clone_size: .
v_call: TRBV5-1
cdr3_nt: TGCGCCAGCAGCGATGACACCTACGAGCAGTACTTC
cdr3_aa: CASSDDTYEQYF

j_call: TRBJ1-2
d_call: TRBD1
clone_size: .
v_call: TRBV4-1
cdr3_nt: TGCGCCAGCAGCCCGGGCCCCGGGACAGAGGGCTACACCTTC
cdr3_aa: CASSPGPGTEGYTF

j_call: TRBJ2-7
d_call: TRBD2
clone_size: .
v_call: TRBV7-2
cdr3_nt: TGTGCCAGCAAACCAGCGGGAGTCTACGAGCAGTACTTC
cdr3_aa: CASKPAGVYEQYF

j_call: TRBJ1-2
d_call: .
clone_size: .
v_call: TRBV3-1/TRBV3-2
cdr3_nt: TGTGCCAGCAGCCAAGGAAATAGGGGGGGCCCATCTGGCTATGGCTACACCTTC
cdr3_aa: CASSQGNRGGPSGYGYTF

j_call: TRBJ2-1
d_call: TRBD2
clone_size: .
v_call: TRBV5-6
cdr3_nt: TGTGCCAGCAGCTTGTGGGGGGCTAGCGGGAGGGCCAACGAGCAGTTCTTC
cdr3_aa: CASSLWGASGRANEQFF

j_call: TRBJ2-2
d_call: .
clone_size: .
v_call: TRBV15
cdr3_nt: TGTGCCACCAGCAGAGACAGGGCTGGTGGGGAGCTGTTTTTT
cdr3_aa: CATSRDRAGGELFF

j_call: TRBJ2-7
d_call: .
clone_size: .
v_call: TRBV5-1
cdr3_nt: TGCGCCAGCAGCCCCTTGGGGGGGGCCAACGAGCAGTACTTC
cdr3_aa: CASSPLGGANEQYF

j_call: TRBJ2-3
d_call: .
clone_size: .
v_call: TRBV18
cdr3_nt: TGTGCCAGCTCCGCGCGGGCAGATACGCAGTATTTT
cdr3_aa: CASSARADTQYF

j_call: TRBJ2-3
d_call: TRBD2
clone_size: .
v_call: TRBV7-6
cdr3_nt: TGTGCCAGCAGCTTAGGGACGTATGGGACTAGCGAAGGCACAGATACGCAGTATTTT
cdr3_aa: CASSLGTYGTSEGTDTQYF

j_call: TRBJ2-2
d_call: .
clone_size: .
v_call: TRBV6-4
cdr3_nt: TGTGCCAGCAGCATACTAGATTTGGGCACCGGGGAGCTGTTTTTT
cdr3_aa: CASSILDLGTGELFF

j_call: TRBJ1-4
d_call: .
clone_size: .
v_call: TRBV6-5
cdr3_nt: TGTGCCTGCAGTATGATCGGGAATGAGAAACTGTTTTTT
cdr3_aa: CACSMIGNEKLFF

j_call: TRBJ1-6
d_call: .
clone_size: once
v_call: TRBV18
cdr3_nt: TGTGCCAGCTCACCAGGCAGTAATTCACCCCTCCACTTT
cdr3_aa: CASSPGSNSPLHF

j_call: TRBJ1-5
d_call: TRBD1
clone_size: once
v_call: TRBV20-1
cdr3_nt: TGCAGTGCTAGTTACATACAGGGGAACAATCAGCCCCAGCATTTT
cdr3_aa: CSASYIQGNNQPQHF

j_call: TRBJ2-3
d_call: TRBD1
clone_size: .
v_call: TRBV28
cdr3_nt: TGTGCCAGCAGTAAGACAGGGTGGGGAGATACGCAGTATTTT
cdr3_aa: CASSKTGWGDTQYF

j_call: TRBJ1-5
d_call: TRBD1
clone_size: .
v_call: TRBV29-1
cdr3_nt: TGCAGCGTTGGCGGGGACAGCACTAATCAGCCCCAGCATTTT
cdr3_aa: CSVGGDSTNQPQHF

j_call: TRBJ2-1
d_call: TRBD2
clone_size: .
v_call: TRBV6-5
cdr3_nt: TGTGCCAGCAGTTACCTGGCCCCCGGGAGGGACAATGAGCAGTTCTTC
cdr3_aa: CASSYLAPGRDNEQFF

j_call: TRBJ1-1
d_call: .
clone_size: once
v_call: TRBV2
cdr3_nt: TGTGCCAGCAGTGAACTACCGGACAGCCCCGAAGCTTTCTTT
cdr3_aa: CASSELPDSPEAFF

j_call: TRBJ2-3
d_call: TRBD2
clone_size: .
v_call: TRBV27
cdr3_nt: TGTGCCAGCAGCGCGGGTGGCGGGGGGGCCAAAGATACGCAGTATTTT
cdr3_aa: CASSAGGGGAKDTQYF

j_call: TRBJ2-1
d_call: TRBD2
clone_size: once
v_call: TRBV24-1
cdr3_nt: TGTGCCACCAGCCCACAGGGTGGGGGTAGCGGGAGGGCTTTCTACAATGAGCAGTTCTTC
cdr3_aa: CATSPQGGGSGRAFYNEQFF

j_call: TRBJ1-5
d_call: TRBD1
clone_size: .
v_call: TRBV6-6
cdr3_nt: TGTGCCAGCAGTTTACAGGGGATTCAGCCCCAGCATTTT
cdr3_aa: CASSLQGIQPQHF

j_call: TRBJ2-2
d_call: TRBD2
clone_size: .
v_call: TRBV2
cdr3_nt: TGTGCCAGCAGTGGACTAGCGGGTCGCACCGGGGAGCTGTTTTTT
cdr3_aa: CASSGLAGRTGELFF

j_call: TRBJ2-3
d_call: TRBD2
clone_size: .
v_call: TRBV28
cdr3_nt: TGTGCCAGCCTTGGTGGGGGGGGTCTGAGTACAGATACGCAGTATTTT
cdr3_aa: CASLGGGGLSTDTQYF

j_call: TRBJ2-3
d_call: TRBD2
clone_size: .
v_call: TRBV6-6
cdr3_nt: TGTGCCAGCAGTTACGTGCGGACTAGTGCAGATACGCAGTATTTT
cdr3_aa: CASSYVRTSADTQYF

j_call: TRBJ2-2
d_call: TRBD2
clone_size: .
v_call: TRBV24-1
cdr3_nt: TGTGCCACCAGTGATACCGGGACTAGCGGGAGGGCCGGGGAGCTGTTTTTT
cdr3_aa: CATSDTGTSGRAGELFF